This entry is about one T cell receptor (beta chain). The protocol was immunoSEQ multiplex PCR, while the TCRdb copy is restricted to in-frame clones and leaves out a portion. The sample yields around 150,000 clones, 86% seen once. These data belong to a study of blood T cell repertoires in COVID-19. At the level of the study: The origin of the acute and convalescent COVID-19 samples was the United States, Italy and Spain.

Germline-derived CDR1 and CDR2 are SGHAT and FQNNGV. Germline trimming cut 2 bases from V and 8 bases from J; bases unmatched to any gene: 10. The CDR3 is made up of 16 amino acids. This TCR was sampled from a man in his sixties or seventies with acute or convalescent COVID-19. This rearrangement joins TRBV11-2 to TRBJ2-1, with TRBD2 matching over 9 bases. Material for sequencing was peripheral blood. This chain's CDR3 is CASSLRGAGGPYEQFF. As DNA, the CDR3 is TGTGCCAGCAGCTTAAGGGGGGCGGGAGGGCCCTATGAGCAGTTCTTC. Full variable domain (remainder filled in from reference TRBV11-2 and TRBJ2-1): EAGVAQSPRYKIIEKRQSVAFWCNPISGHATLYWYQQILGQGPKLLIQFQNNGVVDDSQLPKDRFSAERLKGVDSTLKIQPAKLEDSAVYLCASSLRGAGGPYEQFFGPGTRLTVL.